Listed below are T cell receptor beta chains from one sample, sequenced in a study of T cells in Graves' hyperthyroidism and ophthalmopathy. TCRdb redid the calling of the multiplex PCR reads with MiXCR, one entry per CDR3 protein. The data contain about 300,000 distinct CDR3 sequences, less than 20% of them singletons. Sequencing input: blood. These receptors were obtained from a man aged 50 to 60 with Graves' ophthalmopathy. Both conserved end residues are part of each CDR3. A D gene is named only where the DNA matches it firmly. The listing skips clone size in some rows; elsewhere it reads once, few, many or a size class.

V	J	D	size	DNA	CDR3
TRBV9	TRBJ2-3	.	.	TGTGCCAGCAGCGTAGCAGGTGGGCTCCCAGATACGCAGTATTTT	CASSVAGGLPDTQYF
TRBV19	TRBJ1-4	.	.	TGTGCCAGTAGTATCCCCAGGGCTAATGAAAAACTGTTTTTT	CASSIPRANEKLFF
TRBV6-2/TRBV6-3	TRBJ2-1	TRBD2	once	TGTGCCAGCAGTTACTGGTCTAGCGGGAGCTTTGAGCAGTTCTTC	CASSYWSSGSFEQFF
TRBV3-1	TRBJ2-3	.	few	TGTGCCAGCAGCCAGAACCCAGGGAGCACAGATACGCAGTATTTT	CASSQNPGSTDTQYF
TRBV2	TRBJ1-2	.	many	TGTGCCAGCAGCGAGGGGGGGATTGGCGACTATGGCTACACCTTC	CASSEGGIGDYGYTF
TRBV2	TRBJ1-5	.	few	TGTGCCAGCAGGGAAGACCGGGAACTTCGGCAGCCCCAGCATTTT	CASREDRELRQPQHF
TRBV5-1	TRBJ1-4	.	.	TGCGCCAGCAGCTTGGCTACAGTCGATAATGAAAAACCGTTTTTT	CASSLATVDNEKPFF
TRBV3-1	TRBJ1-2	.	few	TGTGCCAGCAGCCCCTCCGATAGGGGGTGGGGTGGCTACACCTTC	CASSPSDRGWGGYTF
TRBV18	TRBJ2-7	.	many	TGTGCCAGCTCAGGCCGCCAGGGTTACTACGAGCAGTACTTC	CASSGRQGYYEQYF
TRBV5-1	TRBJ1-5	.	many	TGCGCCAGCAGCTTCGAAGGGTTGAGCAATCAGCCCCAGCATTTT	CASSFEGLSNQPQHF
TRBV12-5	TRBJ2-3	TRBD2	many	TGTGCTAGTGGTTCCTCTAGCGGGAGTTTGTACACAGATACGCAGTATTTT	CASGSSSGSLYTDTQYF
TRBV15	TRBJ2-1	TRBD2	few	TGTGCCACCAGCCCACTAGCGGGAGTCTCGAGTGAGCAGTTCTTC	CATSPLAGVSSEQFF
TRBV7-8	TRBJ2-7	.	many	TGTGCCAGCAGCCACCCCCAGGGCGAGCAGTACTTC	CASSHPQGEQYF
TRBV6-2/TRBV6-3	TRBJ1-5	TRBD1	few	TGTGCCAGCAGTTGGGGAGACAGGGGCGATCAGCCCCAGCATTTT	CASSWGDRGDQPQHF
TRBV10-3	TRBJ2-1	.	.	TGTGCCATCAGTGACTTGGTCAGCTCCTACAATGAGCAGTTCTTC	CAISDLVSSYNEQFF
TRBV7-3	TRBJ1-6	.	.	TGTGCCAGCAGCTCAGGACAACCGAGAAATTCACCCCTCCACTTT	CASSSGQPRNSPLHF
TRBV28	TRBJ1-3	.	many	TGTGCCGGGCCAGGCCCACGGTGCGGGACAAGAGCTGGAAACACCATATATTTT	CAGPGPRCGTRAGNTIYF
TRBV11-3	TRBJ2-1	TRBD2	.	TGTGCCAGCAGCTTAGCTAGCGGGGTGTACAATGAGCAGTTCTTC	CASSLASGVYNEQFF
TRBV6-1	TRBJ2-3	.	many	TGTGCCAGCAAGAAGCGGGCTAACACAGATACGCAGTATTTT	CASKKRANTDTQYF
TRBV7-3	TRBJ1-6	.	.	TGTGCCAGCAGCCATAGTGGGGCTTCACCCCTCCACTTT	CASSHSGASPLHF
TRBV11-2	TRBJ2-3	TRBD2	.	TGTGCCAGCAGCCCCCACCAGCGGGAGTTGGAAACAGATACGCAGTATTTT	CASSPHQRELETDTQYF
TRBV29-1	TRBJ2-1	.	few	TGCAGCGTTGAGGGCAGGATGAACTCCTACAATGAGCAGTTCTTC	CSVEGRMNSYNEQFF
TRBV5-1	TRBJ2-3	TRBD2	.	TGCGCCAGCAGCGGCGGACTAGCGGGCTTCACAGATACGCAGTATTTT	CASSGGLAGFTDTQYF
TRBV28	TRBJ2-5	TRBD2	many	TGTGCCAGCAGTTTAGGACTAGCGGGATTTGGGACCCAGTACTTC	CASSLGLAGFGTQYF
TRBV5-1	TRBJ1-1	.	.	TGCGCCAGCAGCTTGGGAAGGGGGGACGGCGGGGAGGCTGAAGCTTTCTTT	CASSLGRGDGGEAEAFF
TRBV6-5	TRBJ2-1	.	.	TGTGCCAGCAGTTCCAGGGGTAATGAGCAGTTCTTC	CASSSRGNEQFF
TRBV30	TRBJ2-3	.	many	TGTGCCTGGAGTGTACCGCAGGGCACAGATACGCAGTATTTT	CAWSVPQGTDTQYF
TRBV18	TRBJ1-1	.	many	TGTGCCAGCTCACCCCAGGGTTGGGACACTGAAGCTTTCTTT	CASSPQGWDTEAFF
TRBV15	TRBJ2-2	.	.	TGTGCCACCAGCAGAGACAGCTACGACACCGGGGAGCTGTTTTTT	CATSRDSYDTGELFF
TRBV2	TRBJ1-5	.	few	TGTGCCAGCACCGGAGGGACCTTTCGGCCCCAGCATTTT	CASTGGTFRPQHF
TRBV27	TRBJ2-5	TRBD1	few	TGTGCCAGCAGTGGGTTTGCTCAGGGGGCAGGGGAGACCCAGTACTTC	CASSGFAQGAGETQYF
TRBV12-5	TRBJ1-2	.	few	TGTGCTAGTGGTTTGTCTTCGGACAGCGGGGTTCGGTATGGCTACACCTTC	CASGLSSDSGVRYGYTF
TRBV12-3/TRBV12-4	TRBJ2-7	TRBD1	.	TGTGCCAGCGGGACAGGTCCCTACGAGCAGTACTTC	CASGTGPYEQYF
TRBV6-1	TRBJ2-7	.	.	TGTGCCAGCAGTGAAAACTGGCAGGGGAGTATCTACGAGCAGTACTTC	CASSENWQGSIYEQYF
TRBV20-1	TRBJ1-2	.	many	TGCAGTGTAGGGATGGGGAGTAATGGCTACACCTTC	CSVGMGSNGYTF
TRBV28	TRBJ1-2	.	once	TGTGCCAGCAGTACCCGGGACACCTACTATGGCTACACCTTC	CASSTRDTYYGYTF
TRBV20-1	TRBJ2-1	TRBD2	many	TGCAGTGCTAGGGGGACTAGCGGAAGCTCCTACAATGAGCAGTTCTTC	CSARGTSGSSYNEQFF
TRBV5-6	TRBJ1-3	.	.	TGTGCCAGCAGCTTGGAAGGTCGGAACTCTGGAAACACCATATATTTT	CASSLEGRNSGNTIYF
TRBV9	TRBJ2-7	.	once	TGTGCCAGCAGCGTAGCGTCCGGCAGGGTCTACGAGCAGTACTTC	CASSVASGRVYEQYF
TRBV7-9	TRBJ1-5	.	many	TGTGCCAGCAGCTTAGGTCCAGGGCGGAATCAGCCCCAGCATTTT	CASSLGPGRNQPQHF
TRBV11-1	TRBJ2-1	.	many	TGTGCCAGCAGCTCGGGGGGCCCCAATGAGCAGTTCTTC	CASSSGGPNEQFF
TRBV29-1	TRBJ2-2	.	.	TGCAGCGCCTCAGGGTATTCCACCGGGGAGCTGTTTTTT	CSASGYSTGELFF
TRBV11-2	TRBJ2-1	.	once	TGTGCCAGCAGCCTCACGGTTGGCGGGGCCCACAATGAGCAGTTCTTC	CASSLTVGGAHNEQFF
TRBV5-6	TRBJ2-7	.	many	TGTGCCAGCAGCGAGCGGAGCGGAATCTCCTACGAGCAGTACTTC	CASSERSGISYEQYF
TRBV20-1	TRBJ2-1	TRBD2	.	TGCAGTGCAAATCCTAGCGGGAGATTATACAATGAGCAGTTCTTC	CSANPSGRLYNEQFF
TRBV15	TRBJ2-5	.	few	TGTGCCACCAGCGGCCGGACTATTTCATCAGAGACCCAGTACTTC	CATSGRTISSETQYF
TRBV28	TRBJ2-3	.	many	TGTGCCATTTCCCCCCCGGAGGCAGATACGCAGTATTTT	CAISPPEADTQYF
TRBV20-1	TRBJ1-1	.	.	TGCAGTGCTAGAGAGCTGGGGGGGAAGAACACTGAAGCTTTCTTT	CSARELGGKNTEAFF
TRBV29-1	TRBJ1-2	.	many	TGCAGCGTTGAAGATCTCGGCAGAATCTATGGCTACACCTTC	CSVEDLGRIYGYTF
TRBV19	TRBJ1-1	TRBD1	.	TGTGCCAGTAGTAAATGGGACAGTGAAGCTTTCTTT	CASSKWDSEAFF
TRBV30	TRBJ1-5	.	many	TGTGCCTGGAGCAAACAGGAAAATCAGCCCCAGCATTTT	CAWSKQENQPQHF
TRBV2	TRBJ1-4	TRBD1	few	TGTGCCAGCAGTGAACAGGGACAGGGCCCCGAAAAACTGTTTTTT	CASSEQGQGPEKLFF
TRBV28	TRBJ2-1	TRBD2	few	TGTGCCAGCAGTTTTCCGACTTACGGGAGGGATAATGAGCAGTTCTTC	CASSFPTYGRDNEQFF
TRBV20-1	TRBJ1-4	.	.	TGCAGTGCTAGAGATCCCCAGGGCGGAGATGAAAAACTGTTTTTT	CSARDPQGGDEKLFF
TRBV12-3/TRBV12-4	TRBJ1-5	.	.	TGTGCCAGCAGTCTCGGGACCCCCATCGACAATCAGCCCCAGCATTTT	CASSLGTPIDNQPQHF